Ten or more counts support the clone carrying this T cell receptor (beta chain). The data belong to a study of low-dose radiotherapy and immunotherapy resistance in tumors. The wider study: For four cycles from cycle 1 day 1, patients took 300 mg oral aspirin daily.

Gene-specific TRAV and TRBV primers were used for first-strand cDNA, covering alpha and beta chains. For amplifying TCRs, the PCR ran for around 20 cycles with Phusion, which was used together with a constant-region primer and the adapter on the V primers. TCRdb re-analysed the reads in MiXCR, keeping a single row per CDR3 protein. This sample yields tens of thousands of distinct CDR3 sequences, of which more than 7.5% are seen a single time; roughly 1% belongs to the top ten. Between the trimmed V and J ends, which lost 2 bases and 1 base, there was a span of 18 bases. The CDR3 consists of 18 residues. Germline V gene lookup returns CDR1 MNHEY and CDR2 SMNVEV (reference sequence). Time point given: before trial treatment. Each patient who was eligible had an advanced solid tumor with no tumor-infiltrating lymphocytes.

V is TRBV27 and J is TRBJ2-1, with a weak D call TRBD1 (5 bases). This specimen consisted of PBMCs, obtained before treatment. The sequence was collected from a male donor with prostate cancer. The CDR3 sequence is CASSLGAHTGRSYNEQFF. CDR3 nucleotides: TGTGCCAGCAGTTTAGGGGCCCACACCGGAAGATCCTACAATGAGCAGTTCTTC.